The entry below gives a single T cell receptor (beta chain) sequence along with its context. The data originate from a study of blood T cell repertoires in COVID-19. Whole-study context: From the United States, Italy and Spain came samples of acute and convalescent COVID-19. PBMCs, B-cell-depleted T cells, or T cells were the source of the cDNA or gDNA that made up the material.

In the original workflow: Estimated nucleated cell counts came from reference gene primer amplification. The table came from immunoSEQ multiplex PCR; TCRdb's copy has only in-frame clones and leaves some out. V, J and clone size are those of that table, while D and trimming were read from the DNA. The table has around 250,000 clones, around 81% seen once. CDR3 length equals 13 residues. Per the germline V gene, CDR1 is MDHEN and CDR2 is SYDVKM. The V gene lost 8 bases and the J gene lost 7 bases, with 17 bases spanning the gap. The chain carries TRBV28 and TRBJ1-2; TRBD1 is a possible D gene (6 bases). Sequenced: peripheral blood. The sequence came from a man aged 50 to 60 with active or convalescent COVID-19. CDR3 sequence: CASVSGGRFGYTF. The CDR3 coding sequence is TGTGCCAGCGTTTCCGGGGGGCGGTTTGGCTACACCTTC.